The TCR beta chain under discussion was sequenced for a study of T-cell memory formation after mild COVID-19. MiXCR, run by TCRdb on the 5' RACE reads, gives a single entry per CDR3 protein. The sample shows about 560,000 distinct CDR3 sequences, roughly a fifth of them seen only once. This clonotype was counted between two and nine times. V lost 5 bases to trimming and J lost 1 base, with 13 bases between them. The length of the CDR3 is 15 residues. From germline, CDR1 is SGHTA and CDR2 FQGNSA. This sequence was found in an adult woman who had mild COVID-19 (a few samples of this study predate the infection). Cell type and time point are not known. The V and J genes are TRBV7-2 and TRBJ2-3; D gene uncertain. The sequenced sample was PBMCs or a T cell subset sorted from them (not recorded which). This chain's CDR3 is CASSASVGGTDTQYF. Here the CDR3 DNA reads TGTGCCAGCAGCGCGTCTGTCGGAGGCACAGATACGCAGTATTTT.